Listed here are 16 T cell receptor beta chains from one sample, sequenced in a study of shared clonotypes between healthy human individuals. Only CD45RO-negative cells positively selected for CCR7 counted as naive CD8 cells, so terminally differentiated effector memory CD45RA+ cells were excluded. Assay used: immunoSEQ multiplex PCR; TCRdb lists only in-frame clones, some missing. The data hold just over 2,000,000 clones, with about 95% observed a single time. The sequenced sample consisted of naive CD8+ T cells sorted from blood. Receptors were obtained from a man younger than 35 in good health.

The rearrangement uses TRBV5-1 and TRBJ1-2; TRBD1 might be the D (5 bases). Germline V CDR1 and CDR2: SGHRS, YFSETQ. This CDR3 is 16 amino acids long. The V end lost 0 bases, the J end lost 2 bases, and 14 bases lay between the germline ends. The CDR3 bases are TGCGCCAGCAGCTTGGAATACCCCGGGGCAAACTATGGCTACACCTTC. As protein: CASSLEYPGANYGYTF.

The V and J genes are TRBV7-6 and TRBJ1-1; the D is unclear. In germline, CDR1 is SGHVS, CDR2 FNYEAQ. The CDR3 has 13 amino acids. Trimming removed 5 bases at V and 3 bases at J, with 10 bases between. The CDR3, as DNA: TGTGCCAGCAGCCAGCGCGTGGACACTGAAGCTTTCTTT. Translation gives CASSQRVDTEAFF. The whole variable domain, filled in from reference TRBV7-6 and TRBJ1-1, reads GAGVSQSPRYKVTKRGQDVALRCDPISGHVSLYWYRQALGQGPEFLTYFNYEAQQDKSGLPNDRFSAERPEGSISTLTIQRTEQRDSAMYRCASSQRVDTEAFFGQGTRLTVV.

V is TRBV13 and J is TRBJ2-5; D unclear. The ends were cut back, 5 bases at V and 2 bases at J, with 12 bases in the middle. The CDR3 is 14 amino acids. CDR1 and CDR2 (germline): PRHDT, FYEKMQ (reference sequence). The CDR3 DNA follows: TGTGCCAGCAGCAAAAGGCGAGAACAAGAGACCCAGTACTTC. This encodes CASSKRREQETQYF.

V gene TRBV2 combines with J gene TRBJ2-1; D not resolved. Trimming pared 0 bases from V and 0 bases from J, leaving 9 bases between. This CDR3 is 16 amino acids long. Germline CDR1 reads SNHLY; CDR2 reads FYNNEI. CDR3 sequence: CASSEAAGYSYNEQFF. Written as DNA, the CDR3 is TGTGCCAGCAGTGAAGCGGCAGGCTACTCCTACAATGAGCAGTTCTTC.

The chain links TRBV5-1 to TRBJ2-1; the match to TRBD2 covers 13 bases. The CDR3 consists of 19 residues. The germline V gene has CDR1 SGHRS and CDR2 YFSETQ. V dropped 2 bases and J dropped 0; count of bases not matched to a gene: 8. The CDR3 loop is CASSFTGLAGDVSYNEQFF. CDR3 nucleotides: TGCGCCAGCAGCTTTACCGGACTAGCGGGAGACGTCTCCTACAATGAGCAGTTCTTC.

CDR3: CASSLRSGANVLTF. The CDR3 DNA follows: TGTGCCAGCAGTTTAAGATCTGGGGCCAACGTCCTGACTTTC. The chain uses TRBV27 and TRBJ2-6, with unresolved D. V was cut by 2 bases and J by 1 base, with 3 bases left in between. Germline CDR1 is MNHEY and CDR2 is SMNVEV (reference sequence). The CDR3 loop spans 14 amino acids.

The chain couples TRBV5-1 to TRBJ2-4; TRBD1 agrees at 11 bases. The CDR3 sequence is 16 residues long. Germline lookup yields CDR1 SGHRS and CDR2 YFSETQ. The J segment lost 1 base and the V segment lost 4 bases, leaving 4 bases of the junction unmatched. The CDR3 coding sequence is TGCGCCAGCAGCATCGGACAGGGGGCGGCCAAAAACATTCAGTACTTC. Translated: CASSIGQGAAKNIQYF.

The chain joins TRBV7-2 to TRBJ1-2, with 8 nucleotides matching TRBD1. CDR3 size: 14 residues. The ends lost 1 base at V and 4 bases at J; junction bases unmatched: 2. Germline V gene sequence: CDR1 SGHTA, CDR2 FQGNSA. CDR3 residues: CASSLGQGSYGYTF. The CDR3 coding sequence is TGTGCCAGCAGCTTAGGACAGGGGAGCTATGGCTACACCTTC.

The chain carries TRBV15 and TRBJ2-7; 8 nucleotides line up with TRBD2. V was pared by 1 base and J by 5 bases, with 4 bases of the junction left unmatched. Germline CDR1 reads LNHNV; CDR2 reads YYDKDF (reference sequence). CDR3 length: 14 amino acids. This CDR3 is CATSRVDSGNEQYF. The CDR3, as DNA: TGTGCCACCAGCAGAGTGGATAGCGGGAACGAGCAGTACTTC.

This chain joins TRBV5-6 and TRBJ1-1; a possible D gene is TRBD1 (6 bases). V lost 3 bases, J lost 7 bases, and 16 bases lay in between. Germline CDR1 SGHDT, CDR2 YYEEEE. This CDR3 contains 14 residues. DNA for the CDR3: TGTGCCAGCAGCTGGACGACAGGAGCCCTTGAAGCTTTCTTT. Protein: CASSWTTGALEAFF.

The chain carries TRBV4-3 and TRBJ2-7, with D hard to call. V was clipped by 0 bases and J by 3 bases, with 15 bases between them. This CDR3 has 16 residues. Germline CDR1 is LGHNA and CDR2 is YSLEER. CDR3 sequence reads: CASSQDWGRADYEQYF. The CDR3, as DNA: TGCGCCAGCAGCCAAGATTGGGGTCGGGCAGACTACGAGCAGTACTTC.

Turning to this clone: This CDR3 is also generated by other DNA sequences in the sample. This chain connects TRBV30 to TRBJ2-2; possible D gene TRBD2, 5 bases. Germline values: CDR1 GTSNPN, CDR2 SVGIG (reference sequence). The CDR3 totals 12 residues. The V and J ends lost 0 bases and 7 bases respectively, with 6 bases between them. The CDR3 nucleotides are TGTGCCTGGAGTGTCGGGGTCGGGGAGCTGTTTTTT. It codes for CAWSVGVGELFF.

On this clone itself: The same CDR3 is also encoded by other DNA sequences in this sample. The V gene is TRBV4-1, the J gene TRBJ2-2, with TRBD2 identical over 7 bases. V lost 1 base to trimming and J lost 5 bases; unmatched junction nucleotides: 1. The length of the CDR3 is 14 residues. In germline, CDR1 is MGHRA, CDR2 YSYEKL. CDR3 amino acids: CASSQGDYTGELFF. The CDR3 DNA reads as TGCGCCAGCAGCCAAGGGGACTATACCGGGGAGCTGTTTTTT.

The chain combines TRBV7-6 with TRBJ2-2; TRBD2 matches at 11 bases. The CDR3 is made up of 16 amino acids. Trimming removed 5 bases from V and 6 bases from J; junction bases left unmatched: 8. Germline V CDR1 and CDR2: SGHVS, FNYEAQ. The CDR3 nucleotides read TGTGCCAGCAGCCTAACTAGCGGGAGTCCTTCCGGGGAGCTGTTTTTT. This gives the protein CASSLTSGSPSGELFF.

V gene TRBV7-8 combines with J gene TRBJ1-4; 7 positions match TRBD1. Germline V lookup: CDR1 SGHVS, CDR2 FQNEAQ. The length of the CDR3 is 15 residues. V lost 0 bases to trimming and J lost 5 bases; unmatched junction nucleotides: 3. The CDR3 DNA reads as TGTGCCAGCAGCTTAGCGGGACAGAAGAATGAAAAACTGTTTTTT. Amino acids: CASSLAGQKNEKLFF.

V gene TRBV27 combines with J gene TRBJ2-5; the match to TRBD2 covers 14 bases. The germline CDR1 and CDR2 sequences are MNHEY and SMNVEV (reference sequence). V lost 6 bases and J lost 0; bases outside the gene matches: 9. The CDR3 has 18 amino acids. CDR3 bases: TGTGCCAGCAGCGGACTAGCGGGGGGCCACTCGTACCAAGAGACCCAGTACTTC. It yields the protein CASSGLAGGHSYQETQYF.